This TCR beta chain was observed in a study of T cell responses to AZD1222 COVID-19 vaccine. Assay: immunoSEQ multiplex PCR; the TCRdb copy retains only in-frame clones and omits some. The repertoire holds tens of thousands of clones, around 89% seen once, with over 25% in the top ten. Second-dose groups at about 4 or about 12 weeks were pooled. In the case of this clone: The antigen remains undetermined.

The CDR3 spans 18 residues. Germline values: CDR1 LNHDA, CDR2 SQIVND (reference sequence). V gave up 3 bases and J gave up 1 base; unmatched junction bases: 10. The study's findings and limits: An increase in Spike-specific TCR breadth and depth was observed after two AZD1222 doses. Targeting of unmutated variant regions was reportedly seen in nearly half of spike-specific TCRs.

The chain combines TRBV19 with TRBJ2-1; 9 nucleotides agree with TRBD1. Specimen: peripheral blood, collected 28 days after the second AZD1222 dose. This clonotype was sampled from an adult who received the AZD1222 COVID-19 vaccine. CDR3 loop: CASSIGLPGQGSYNEQFF. The DNA of the CDR3 is TGTGCCAGTAGTATCGGACTCCCGGGACAGGGTTCCTACAATGAGCAGTTCTTC.